Below, one T cell receptor beta chain is given with its context. Which antigen it targets is not known. No clone much larger than this one lies a single base away; base qualities are absent. The CDR3 regions of human TCRbeta chains were subjected to immunosequencing. Per the original workflow: Repertoire TCRs were matched against a reference library of SARS-CoV-2-specific TCRs generated with the MIRA antigen-specificity platform. Breadth was defined as the fraction of unique TCRs that were SARS-CoV-2-associated, and depth was defined as the fraction of total T cells that were SARS-CoV-2-associated. Using the MIRA data, each spike-specific TCR was mapped to the spike region that the TCR reacts to and placed in a CD4 or CD8 class. Log10-transformed breadth and depth values were compared by one-way ANOVA with Sidak's multiple comparisons tests. Sourced from immuneACCESS, this table was stored by TCRdb with only in-frame sequences that have V and J called. A share of the clones is absent; for the studies checked, an unresolved V gene accounts for under half, and the remainder has no known explanation. That table supplies the V and J calls and clone size; D and trimming were determined from the DNA. Within this sample are 110,000 or so clones, with about 90% of them counted one time only. The ten largest clones take up roughly 5% of the sample.

Read against the paper, the sample's time point label means: baseline before first vaccination. Vaccinee samples came from UK trials COV001 and COV002, including a single-blind randomized controlled phase 2/3 trial of AZD1222 (ChAdOx1 nCoV-19) in healthy adults. For TCRbeta chain sequencing, PBMC samples from trial participants were taken at day 0 and at day 28 after the second dose. From its cysteine to its phenylalanine, the CDR3 spans 15 amino acids. The sequence is cut down to CDR3 DNA, 45 bases in frame from base 1. CDR1 SNHLY and CDR2 FYNNEI were looked up in the germline V gene. The trim is 2 bases for V and 0 bases for J, with a gap of 7 bases between the germline ends. This entry is derived from a study of T cell responses to AZD1222 COVID-19 vaccine (dated by TCRdb to 2020 to 2023). Context from the whole study: AZD1222 recipients whose second dose came at about 4 weeks and those whose second dose came at about 12 weeks were combined into one group, since spike-specific TCR depth and breadth did not differ between the two schedules. TCR sequencing was performed for more than 230 trial participants, of whom roughly 200 were given two doses of AZD1222 and some 26 were given two doses of MenACWY control vaccine. Enrollment into the trials was organized by age into subgroups of 18-55, 56-69 and 70-plus years, and those subgroups contained about 160, 30 and 59 TCR-sequenced participants, respectively.

Overall results and qualifications from the work: Spike-specific TCR breadth and depth rose significantly after two AZD1222 doses compared with day 0 and with MenACWY recipients. Because no day 14 peak-response samples were available, repertoires were characterized only after the peak T cell response. In the small 56-69-year group, the increase in depth fell short of significance, most likely because of low power. Conclusions about previously exposed vaccinees are limited, since just a handful of AZD1222 recipients were seropositive for SARS-CoV-2 at baseline. Vaccine-associated CD4 TCRs spanned the whole spike protein, with dominant responses in regions 160-218 and 743-854. Reportedly, close to half of the unique spike-specific TCRs recognized epitopes lying outside the regions that are mutated in the B.1.351 and B.1.1.7 variants. Participants were mostly white British and included more females than males, and it was suggested by the authors that clonal diversity may have been underestimated.

The chain was built from TRBV2 and TRBJ1-4, and the D gene may be TRBD1, 5 bases matching. The receptor was derived from an adult in good health. The sequencing used peripheral blood, collected on day 0 of AZD1222 vaccination. The CDR3 region has the sequence CASSETGATNEKLFF. The sequence in DNA is TGTGCCAGCAGTGAAACGGGGGCAACTAATGAAAAACTGTTTTTT.